This TCR beta chain emerged from a study of blood T cell repertoires in COVID-19. Study overall: Both acute and convalescent COVID-19 samples were obtained from the United States, Italy and Spain. In each case, the material was cDNA or gDNA derived from T cells, B-cell-depleted T cells, or PBMCs.

This CDR3 is 18 amino acids long. Germline trimming cut 4 bases from V and 0 bases from J; bases unmatched to any gene: 7. The germline CDR1 and CDR2 sequences are ENHRY and SYGVKD. The repertoire was sequenced with immunoSEQ multiplex PCR; TCRdb's copy has only in-frame clones and lacks some. This sample yields 220,000 or so clones, of which around nine tenths are seen a single time; 0.65% to 0.85% belongs to the top ten. The origin of this receptor is a man aged 60 to 75 with COVID-19, enrolled during active disease. Specimen: peripheral blood. This chain joins TRBV10-3 and TRBJ2-1, with TRBD2 matching 12 bases. CDR3 region: CAISAPRTSGISYNEQFF. The CDR3 DNA is TGTGCCATCAGTGCCCCTAGGACTAGCGGGATCTCCTACAATGAGCAGTTCTTC.